The rows below give T cell receptor beta chains drawn from one sample of a study of Tregs in tolerant kidney transplant recipients. Sequencing used immunoSEQ multiplex PCR; TCRdb keeps in-frame clones, though not all of them. The data contain around 64,000 clones, more than 75% of them singletons. Sequencing was performed on CD4+ T cells from blood (PBMCs), taken 6 months after the transplant. The receptor source for this set is a human patient who received a combined kidney and bone marrow transplant. Certain T cells may be donor cells from the graft. Each CDR3 is given with its conserved first and last residue. The order of the fields is V gene, D gene, J gene, clone size, CDR3 DNA, CDR3 protein. A D gene is named only where the DNA matches it firmly. Clone size is given for some rows only: seen once, a few or many times, or a class if the clone is expanded.

V: TRBV7-3; D: TRBD1; J: TRBJ2-1; size: .; DNA: TGTGCCAGCAGCTTAATATCCGGAGGGACAGGGTTTTTCAATGAGCAGTTCTTC; CDR3: CASSLISGGTGFFNEQFF
V: TRBV5-1; D: TRBD2; J: TRBJ2-7; size: once; DNA: TGCGCCAGCAGGGGGGGTCTAGCGGGAGGAGACGAGCAGTACTTC; CDR3: CASRGGLAGGDEQYF
V: TRBV19; D: TRBD1; J: TRBJ1-2; size: once; DNA: TGTGCCAGTACCCCGACAGGGGTCGGGGGCTACACCTTC; CDR3: CASTPTGVGGYTF
V: TRBV19; D: TRBD2; J: TRBJ2-5; size: .; DNA: TGTGCCAGTAGCGGACTAGCGGGAGTAGAGACCCAGTACTTC; CDR3: CASSGLAGVETQYF
V: TRBV5-1; D: .; J: TRBJ1-1; size: .; DNA: TGCGCCAGCAGCTTTCTCGGGAGCAACACTGAAGCTTTCTTT; CDR3: CASSFLGSNTEAFF
V: TRBV4-1; D: TRBD2; J: TRBJ2-3; size: .; DNA: TGCGCCAGCAGCCAAGGGGTAGCGGGAGACACAGATACGCAGTATTTT; CDR3: CASSQGVAGDTDTQYF
V: TRBV12-5; D: .; J: TRBJ2-5; size: .; DNA: TGTGCTAGTGGTTTCCCAGGGCCTTTAGAGACCCAGTACTTC; CDR3: CASGFPGPLETQYF
V: TRBV5-1; D: TRBD1; J: TRBJ2-5; size: .; DNA: TGCGCCAGCAGCTTTGGGACAGAAGAAGAGACCCAGTACTTC; CDR3: CASSFGTEEETQYF
V: TRBV25-1; D: .; J: TRBJ2-5; size: .; DNA: TGTGCCAGCAGTGAATATTTAGGGGCCCGACCCCAAGAGACCCAGTACTTC; CDR3: CASSEYLGARPQETQYF
V: TRBV4-1; D: .; J: TRBJ1-2; size: .; DNA: TGCGCCAGCAGCCAACCAGGGAAAAACTATGGCTACACCTTC; CDR3: CASSQPGKNYGYTF
V: TRBV7-9; D: TRBD2; J: TRBJ2-1; size: .; DNA: TGTGCCAGCACCCCGGAGAGACTAGCGATTGAGCAGTTCTTC; CDR3: CASTPERLAIEQFF
V: TRBV2; D: .; J: TRBJ2-5; size: .; DNA: TGTGCCAGCATCCGAGGCATAGGGGCCCAGTACTTC; CDR3: CASIRGIGAQYF
V: TRBV5-1; D: TRBD1; J: TRBJ2-5; size: .; DNA: TGCGCCAGCAGTGGCCGGGACAGGGTCCAAGAGACCCAGTACTTC; CDR3: CASSGRDRVQETQYF
V: TRBV7-9; D: TRBD1; J: TRBJ1-5; size: .; DNA: TGTGCCAGCAGCCCCGACAGGGTTGGCAATCAGCCCCAGCATTTT; CDR3: CASSPDRVGNQPQHF
V: TRBV14; D: TRBD1; J: TRBJ2-2; size: .; DNA: TGTGCCAGCAGCCAATGGACAGGAGAGAACACCGGGGAGCTGTTTTTT; CDR3: CASSQWTGENTGELFF
V: TRBV7-9; D: .; J: TRBJ2-3; size: .; DNA: TGTGCCAGCAGCTTACCAACAGATACGCAGTATTTT; CDR3: CASSLPTDTQYF
V: TRBV7-9; D: .; J: TRBJ1-1; size: .; DNA: TGTGCCAGCAGCTTGGATCACAGGGCTTCTGAAGCTTTCTTT; CDR3: CASSLDHRASEAFF
V: TRBV18; D: .; J: TRBJ1-1; size: .; DNA: TGTGCCAGCTCACCACGACAGGAACCTGAAGCTTTCTTT; CDR3: CASSPRQEPEAFF
V: TRBV29-1; D: .; J: TRBJ1-3; size: .; DNA: TGCAGCGTCCAATTGAGCTCTGGAAACACCATATATTTT; CDR3: CSVQLSSGNTIYF
V: TRBV11-2; D: TRBD1; J: TRBJ1-2; size: .; DNA: TGTGCCAGCAGCTTCGGACAGGGGGCGGGCTACACCTTC; CDR3: CASSFGQGAGYTF
V: TRBV2; D: TRBD2; J: TRBJ2-7; size: .; DNA: TGTGCCAGCAGCCGAATGGCTAGCGGGAGCTACGAGCAGTACTTC; CDR3: CASSRMASGSYEQYF
V: TRBV27; D: .; J: TRBJ1-1; size: .; DNA: TGTGCCAGCAGTTTAACAGGGAGAACTGAAGCTTTCTTT; CDR3: CASSLTGRTEAFF
V: TRBV19; D: .; J: TRBJ1-1; size: .; DNA: TGTGCCAGTAGCGGGGTCATTGGCACTGAAGCTTTCTTT; CDR3: CASSGVIGTEAFF
V: TRBV28; D: .; J: TRBJ1-5; size: few; DNA: TGTGCCAGCAGAGCGGGGGGGGATCAGCCCCAGCATTTT; CDR3: CASRAGGDQPQHF
V: TRBV11-3; D: TRBD2; J: TRBJ2-2; size: .; DNA: TGTGCCAGCAGCTTAGCGGGACTAGCGGGAATCGCCACCGGGGAGCTGTTTTTT; CDR3: CASSLAGLAGIATGELFF
V: TRBV11-3; D: .; J: TRBJ2-1; size: .; DNA: TGTGCCAGCAGCTTAAGCGGGCATTCCTACAATGAGCAGTTCTTC; CDR3: CASSLSGHSYNEQFF
V: TRBV2; D: .; J: TRBJ2-2; size: .; DNA: TGTGCCAGCAGTGAACAGGGTTATCGCACCGGGGAGCTGTTTTTT; CDR3: CASSEQGYRTGELFF
V: TRBV19; D: .; J: TRBJ1-5; size: few; DNA: TGTGCCAGTAGTATTCAGGGTGATGTTGGGGGCCAGCCCCAGCATTTT; CDR3: CASSIQGDVGGQPQHF
V: TRBV11-3; D: TRBD2; J: TRBJ2-3; size: .; DNA: TGTGCCAGCTCCGCGGGAGGTAGTGCAGATACGCAGTATTTT; CDR3: CASSAGGSADTQYF
V: TRBV30; D: TRBD1; J: TRBJ2-3; size: .; DNA: TGTGCCTGGAGTCTGGGACAGGGGTCCTCTAGTACGCAGTATTTT; CDR3: CAWSLGQGSSSTQYF
V: TRBV4-1; D: TRBD1; J: TRBJ2-1; size: .; DNA: TGCGCCAGCAGCCAAGATCCCGCCGGGACAGGGGGCTCCAATGAGCAGTTCTTC; CDR3: CASSQDPAGTGGSNEQFF
V: TRBV5-1; D: .; J: TRBJ2-7; size: .; DNA: TGCGCCAGCAGGCGGGGACACGAGCAGTACTTC; CDR3: CASRRGHEQYF
V: TRBV7-2; D: TRBD2; J: TRBJ2-7; size: .; DNA: TGTGCCAGCAGCTTACTAGCGGGGGGGCCCTACGAGCAGTACTTC; CDR3: CASSLLAGGPYEQYF
V: TRBV7-3; D: .; J: TRBJ2-6; size: .; DNA: TGTGCCAGCAGCTTAGTAGCCAGCCCCCACTCTGGGGCCAACGTCCTGACTTTC; CDR3: CASSLVASPHSGANVLTF
V: TRBV19; D: TRBD1; J: TRBJ2-2; size: .; DNA: TGTGCCAGTAGATCAGGACAGGGTATGTTCGGGGAGCTGTTTTTT; CDR3: CASRSGQGMFGELFF
V: TRBV5-1; D: .; J: TRBJ1-1; size: .; DNA: TGCGCCAGCGGGCCCCATGGCCGGGAAACGAACACTGAAGCTTTCTTT; CDR3: CASGPHGRETNTEAFF
V: TRBV6-5; D: TRBD1; J: TRBJ1-5; size: .; DNA: TGTGCCAGCAGCCGCCTTGGGACAGGACAGCCCCAGCATTTT; CDR3: CASSRLGTGQPQHF
V: TRBV18; D: .; J: TRBJ2-5; size: .; DNA: TGTGCCAGCTCACAGACACGCCAAGAGACCCAGTACTTC; CDR3: CASSQTRQETQYF
V: TRBV13; D: TRBD1; J: TRBJ2-5; size: .; DNA: TGTGCCAGCAGCTGGGGACAGGGAGAAGAGACCCAGTACTTC; CDR3: CASSWGQGEETQYF
V: TRBV7-2; D: .; J: TRBJ2-2; size: .; DNA: TGTGCCAGCAGCCTAAACAGGGTCTTAACCGGGGAGCTGTTTTTT; CDR3: CASSLNRVLTGELFF
V: TRBV28; D: .; J: TRBJ1-5; size: .; DNA: TGTGCCAGCAGGCAGGGTGGTGATCAGCCCCAGCATTTT; CDR3: CASRQGGDQPQHF
V: TRBV11-1; D: TRBD2; J: TRBJ2-2; size: once; DNA: TGTGCCAGCAGCATCCACTTTACTAGCGGGAGGTCCGGGGAGCTGTTTTTT; CDR3: CASSIHFTSGRSGELFF
V: TRBV18; D: .; J: TRBJ2-7; size: .; DNA: TGTGCCAGCTCACCAGAGAGCTTTCAGGGATTCCCCCCTCGCGAGCAGTACTTC; CDR3: CASSPESFQGFPPREQYF
V: TRBV7-2; D: TRBD2; J: TRBJ2-5; size: .; DNA: TGTGCCAGCAGCTTAGAGGGGAGCGGGGTTGAGACCCAGTACTTC; CDR3: CASSLEGSGVETQYF
V: TRBV11-2; D: TRBD2; J: TRBJ2-2; size: .; DNA: TGTGCCAGCAGCTTAACGGGGGGGGCGGGCACCGGGGAGCTGTTTTTT; CDR3: CASSLTGGAGTGELFF
V: TRBV5-1; D: TRBD1; J: TRBJ1-2; size: few; DNA: TGCGCCAGCAGACCCCTCGACAGGGGCGAGGGCTATGGCTACACCTTC; CDR3: CASRPLDRGEGYGYTF
V: TRBV5-1; D: TRBD1; J: TRBJ2-7; size: .; DNA: TGCGCCAGCAGCCCCGGGACAGCCTCCTACGAGCAGTACTTC; CDR3: CASSPGTASYEQYF
V: TRBV5-8; D: TRBD2; J: TRBJ2-7; size: .; DNA: TGTGCCTACTCCGCCCGGACTAGAGCGTTCTACGAGCAGTACTTC; CDR3: CAYSARTRAFYEQYF
V: TRBV5-1; D: TRBD1; J: TRBJ1-2; size: .; DNA: TGCGCCAGCAGCTTAGGGACAGGGAGTCCGGTCTATGGCCACACCTTC; CDR3: CASSLGTGSPVYGHTF
V: TRBV19; D: .; J: TRBJ2-1; size: .; DNA: TGTGCCAGTAGTATAAACAGCGGAAGGAGGAATGAGCAGTTCTTC; CDR3: CASSINSGRRNEQFF
V: TRBV28; D: TRBD1; J: TRBJ1-1; size: few; DNA: TGTGCCAGCTTTTACAGGGGTGCTTTCTTT; CDR3: CASFYRGAFF
V: TRBV19; D: .; J: TRBJ2-2; size: .; DNA: TGTGCCAGTAGTATCTACAGGGGAGGCACGAACACCGGGGAGCTGTTTTTT; CDR3: CASSIYRGGTNTGELFF
V: TRBV11-2; D: TRBD2; J: TRBJ2-2; size: .; DNA: TGTGCCAGCAGGCCGGGACTAGCGGGTGTTACCGGGGAGCTGTTTTTT; CDR3: CASRPGLAGVTGELFF
V: TRBV7-9; D: TRBD1; J: TRBJ2-7; size: .; DNA: TGTGCCAGCAGCTCACAGGGGGTTCACGAGCAGTACTTC; CDR3: CASSSQGVHEQYF
V: TRBV18; D: TRBD2; J: TRBJ2-1; size: .; DNA: TGTGCCAGCTCACCACCGGGACTAGGGGTTGGGTACAATGAGCAGTTCTTC; CDR3: CASSPPGLGVGYNEQFF
V: TRBV5-6; D: TRBD2; J: TRBJ2-7; size: .; DNA: TGTGCCAGCACCAGGACTAGCGGCACCTACGAGCAGTACTTC; CDR3: CASTRTSGTYEQYF
V: TRBV2; D: .; J: TRBJ2-5; size: .; DNA: TGTGCCAGCAGTGATGTCGCGGGGGAGACCCAGTACTTC; CDR3: CASSDVAGETQYF
V: TRBV29-1; D: .; J: TRBJ1-1; size: .; DNA: TGCAGCGTTGTATCGGTACACACTGAAGCTTTCTTT; CDR3: CSVVSVHTEAFF
V: TRBV18; D: TRBD2; J: TRBJ2-5; size: .; DNA: TGTGCCAGCTCACTCCCGTTGGGGGGGGAGAAGACCCAGTACTTC; CDR3: CASSLPLGGEKTQYF
V: TRBV5-1; D: TRBD1; J: TRBJ2-1; size: .; DNA: TGCGCCAGCAGTCAGGGACAGGGTGGCTACAATGAGCAGTTCTTC; CDR3: CASSQGQGGYNEQFF